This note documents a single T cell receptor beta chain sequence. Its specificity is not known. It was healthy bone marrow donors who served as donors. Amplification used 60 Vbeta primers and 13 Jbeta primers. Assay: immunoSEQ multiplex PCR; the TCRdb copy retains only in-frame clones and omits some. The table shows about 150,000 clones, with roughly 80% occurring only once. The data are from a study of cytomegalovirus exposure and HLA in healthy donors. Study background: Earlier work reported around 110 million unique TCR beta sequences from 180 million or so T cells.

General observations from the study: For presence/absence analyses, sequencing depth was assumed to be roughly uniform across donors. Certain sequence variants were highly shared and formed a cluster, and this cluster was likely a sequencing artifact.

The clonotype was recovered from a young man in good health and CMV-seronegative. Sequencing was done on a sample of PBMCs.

The CDR3 protein is CATSARSTGDETQYF. The CDR3 DNA is TGTGCCACCAGCGCTCGATCGACAGGGGACGAGACCCAGTACTTC. The V and J genes are TRBV15 and TRBJ2-5, with 8 bases aligning to TRBD1. The V gene's germline CDR1 is LNHNV and CDR2 YYDKDF (reference sequence). The length of the CDR3 is 15 residues. Trimming took 5 bases from V and 5 from J; bases not matched to a gene: 10.